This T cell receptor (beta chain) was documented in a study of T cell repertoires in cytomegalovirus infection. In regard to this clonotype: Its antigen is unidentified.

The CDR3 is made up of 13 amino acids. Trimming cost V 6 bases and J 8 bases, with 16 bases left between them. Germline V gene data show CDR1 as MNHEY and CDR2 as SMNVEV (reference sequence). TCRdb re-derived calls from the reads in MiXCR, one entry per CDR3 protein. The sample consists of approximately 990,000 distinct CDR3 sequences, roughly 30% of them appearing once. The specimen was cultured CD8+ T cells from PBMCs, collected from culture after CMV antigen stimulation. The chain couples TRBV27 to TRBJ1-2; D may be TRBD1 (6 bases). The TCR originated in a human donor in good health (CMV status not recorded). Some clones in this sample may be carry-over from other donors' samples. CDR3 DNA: TGTGCCAGCAGACCCAGGGGATTATTCGGCTACACCTTC. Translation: CASRPRGLFGYTF.